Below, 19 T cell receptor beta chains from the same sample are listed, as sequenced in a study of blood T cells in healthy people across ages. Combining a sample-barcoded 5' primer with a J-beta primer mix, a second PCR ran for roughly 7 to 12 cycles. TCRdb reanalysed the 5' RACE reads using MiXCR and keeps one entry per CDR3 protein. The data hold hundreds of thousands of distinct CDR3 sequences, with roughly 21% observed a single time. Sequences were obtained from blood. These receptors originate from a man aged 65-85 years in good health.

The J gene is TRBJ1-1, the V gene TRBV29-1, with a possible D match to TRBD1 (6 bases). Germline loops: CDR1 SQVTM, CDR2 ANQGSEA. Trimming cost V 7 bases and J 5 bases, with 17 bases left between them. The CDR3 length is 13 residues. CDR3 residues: CSARRGDGTEAFF. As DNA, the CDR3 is TGCAGCGCCCGAAGGGGGGACGGGACTGAAGCTTTCTTT.

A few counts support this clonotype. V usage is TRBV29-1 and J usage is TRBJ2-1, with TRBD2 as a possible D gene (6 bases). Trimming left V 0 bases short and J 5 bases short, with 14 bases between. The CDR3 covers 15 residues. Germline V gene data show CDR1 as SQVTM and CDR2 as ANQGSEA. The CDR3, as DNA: TGCAGCGTTGAAGAGTTTAGCGGAGCTAACAATGAGCAGTTCTTC. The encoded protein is CSVEEFSGANNEQFF.

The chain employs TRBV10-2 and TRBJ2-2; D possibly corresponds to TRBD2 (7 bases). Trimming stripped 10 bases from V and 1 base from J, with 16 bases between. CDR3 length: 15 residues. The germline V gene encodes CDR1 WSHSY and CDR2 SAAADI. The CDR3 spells CATGGTTLNTGELFF. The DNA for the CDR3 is TGCGCCACCGGGGGGACAACTTTGAACACCGGGGAGCTGTTTTTT.

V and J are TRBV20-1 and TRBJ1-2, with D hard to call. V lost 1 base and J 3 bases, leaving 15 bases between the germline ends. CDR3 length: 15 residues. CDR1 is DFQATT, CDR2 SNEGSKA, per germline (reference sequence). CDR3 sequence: CSARGVALGDYGYTF. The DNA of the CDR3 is TGCAGTGCTAGAGGTGTGGCGCTAGGAGACTATGGCTACACCTTC.

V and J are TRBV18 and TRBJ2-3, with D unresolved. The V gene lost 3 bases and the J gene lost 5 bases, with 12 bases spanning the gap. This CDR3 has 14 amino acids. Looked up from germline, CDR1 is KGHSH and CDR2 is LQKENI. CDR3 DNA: TGTGCCAGCTCACCTCTGCTGGTTCAAGATACGCAGTATTTT. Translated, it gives CASSPLLVQDTQYF.

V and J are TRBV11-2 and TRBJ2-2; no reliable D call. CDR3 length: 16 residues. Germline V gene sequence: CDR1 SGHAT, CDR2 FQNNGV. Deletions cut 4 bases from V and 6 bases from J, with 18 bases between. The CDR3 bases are TGTGCCAGCAGCTCTTTCACTTTAGCTTTGGCCGGGGAGCTGTTTTTT. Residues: CASSSFTLALAGELFF. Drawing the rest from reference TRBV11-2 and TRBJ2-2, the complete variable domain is EAGVAQSPRYKIIEKRQSVAFWCNPISGHATLYWYQQILGQGPKLLIQFQNNGVVDDSQLPKDRFSAERLKGVDSTLKIQPAKLEDSAVYLCASSSFTLALAGELFFGEGSRLTVL.

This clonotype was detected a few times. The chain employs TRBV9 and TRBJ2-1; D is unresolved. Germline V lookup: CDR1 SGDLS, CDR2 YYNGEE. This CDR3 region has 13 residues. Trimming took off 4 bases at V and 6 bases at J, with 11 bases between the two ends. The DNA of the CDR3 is TGTGCCAGCAGCAAAGGGTGGGGCAATGAGCAGTTCTTC. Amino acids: CASSKGWGNEQFF. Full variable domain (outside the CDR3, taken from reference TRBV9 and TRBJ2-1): DSGVTQTPKHLITATGQRVTLRCSPRSGDLSVYWYQQSLDQGLQFLIQYYNGEERAKGNILERFSAQQFPDLHSELNLSSLELGDSALYFCASSKGWGNEQFFGPGTRLTVL.

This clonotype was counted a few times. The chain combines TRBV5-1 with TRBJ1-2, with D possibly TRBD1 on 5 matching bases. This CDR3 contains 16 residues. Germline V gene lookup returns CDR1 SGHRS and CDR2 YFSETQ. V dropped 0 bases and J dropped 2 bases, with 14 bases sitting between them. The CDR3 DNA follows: TGCGCCAGCAGCTTGGCCCAGGGACGTTCCAACTATGGCTACACCTTC. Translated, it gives CASSLAQGRSNYGYTF.

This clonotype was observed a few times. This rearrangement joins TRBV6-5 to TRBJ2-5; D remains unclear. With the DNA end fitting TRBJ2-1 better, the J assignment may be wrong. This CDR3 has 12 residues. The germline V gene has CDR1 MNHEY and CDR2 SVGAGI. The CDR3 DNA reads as TGTGCCAGCAGGGCCTTGGGCAATGAGCAGTTCTTC. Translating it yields CASRALGNEQFF.

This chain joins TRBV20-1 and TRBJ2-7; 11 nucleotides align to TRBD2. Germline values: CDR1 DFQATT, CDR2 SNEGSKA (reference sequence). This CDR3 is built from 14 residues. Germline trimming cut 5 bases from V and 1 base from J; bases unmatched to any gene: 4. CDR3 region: CSAPTSGESYEQYF. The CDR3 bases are TGCAGTGCTCCGACTAGCGGGGAGTCCTACGAGCAGTACTTC.

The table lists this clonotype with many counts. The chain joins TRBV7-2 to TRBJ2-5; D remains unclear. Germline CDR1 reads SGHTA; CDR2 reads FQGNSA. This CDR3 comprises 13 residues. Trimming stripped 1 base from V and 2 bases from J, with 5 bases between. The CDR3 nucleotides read TGTGCCAGCAGCTTAGTCAGTCAAGAGACCCAGTACTTC. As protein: CASSLVSQETQYF.

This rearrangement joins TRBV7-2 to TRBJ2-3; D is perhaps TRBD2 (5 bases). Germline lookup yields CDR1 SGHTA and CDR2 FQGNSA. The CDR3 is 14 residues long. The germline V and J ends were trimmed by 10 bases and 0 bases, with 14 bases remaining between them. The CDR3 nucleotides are TGTGCCACTTCTAGGGCTAGCAGCACAGATACGCAGTATTTT. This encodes CATSRASSTDTQYF.

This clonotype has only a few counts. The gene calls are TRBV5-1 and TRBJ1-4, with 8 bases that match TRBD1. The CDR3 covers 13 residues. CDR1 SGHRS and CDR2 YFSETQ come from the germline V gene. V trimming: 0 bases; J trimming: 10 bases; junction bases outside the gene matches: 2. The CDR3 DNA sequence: TGCGCCAGCAGCTTGGAAACAGGGGGAAAACTGTTTTTT. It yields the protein CASSLETGGKLFF.

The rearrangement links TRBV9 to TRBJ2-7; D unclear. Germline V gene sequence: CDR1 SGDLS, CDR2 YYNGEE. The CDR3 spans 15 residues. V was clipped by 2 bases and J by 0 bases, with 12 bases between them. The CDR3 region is CASSVSNTNSYEQYF. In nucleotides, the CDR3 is TGTGCCAGCAGCGTGAGCAACACCAACTCCTACGAGCAGTACTTC.

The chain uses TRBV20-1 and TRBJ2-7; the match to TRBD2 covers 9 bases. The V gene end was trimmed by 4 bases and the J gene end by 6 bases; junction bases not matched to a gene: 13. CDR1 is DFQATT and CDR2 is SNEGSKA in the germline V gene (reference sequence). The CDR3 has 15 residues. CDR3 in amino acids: CSATPYSGSLREQYF. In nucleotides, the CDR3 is TGCAGTGCTACCCCGTATAGCGGGAGCCTCCGCGAGCAGTACTTC.

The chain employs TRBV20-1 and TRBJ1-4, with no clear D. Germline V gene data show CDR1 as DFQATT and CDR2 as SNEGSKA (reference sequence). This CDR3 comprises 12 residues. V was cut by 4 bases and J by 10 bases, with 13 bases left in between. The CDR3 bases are TGCAGTGCTACGAGAAACCAAGGAAAACTGTTTTTT. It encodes CSATRNQGKLFF.

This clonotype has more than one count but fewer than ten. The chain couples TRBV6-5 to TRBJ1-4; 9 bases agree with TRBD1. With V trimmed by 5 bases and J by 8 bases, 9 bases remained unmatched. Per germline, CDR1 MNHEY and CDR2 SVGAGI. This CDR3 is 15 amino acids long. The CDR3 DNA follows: TGTGCCAGCAGTCAACAGGGGGCTGTCTGGGAAAAACTGTTTTTT. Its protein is CASSQQGAVWEKLFF.

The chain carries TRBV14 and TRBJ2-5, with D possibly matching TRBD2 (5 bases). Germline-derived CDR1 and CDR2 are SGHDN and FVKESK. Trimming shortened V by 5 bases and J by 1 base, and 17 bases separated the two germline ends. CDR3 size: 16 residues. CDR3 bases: TGTGCCAGCAGCGCGGGCCATCCACGGATCCAAGAGACCCAGTACTTC. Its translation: CASSAGHPRIQETQYF.

The CDR3 nucleotides are TGTGCCAGCAGCCCCCGGGACACAGAAGAGACCCAGTACTTC. This translates into CASSPRDTEETQYF. The chain carries TRBV5-4 and TRBJ2-5; D possibly corresponds to TRBD1 (6 bases). Germline values: CDR1 SGHNT, CDR2 YYREEE (reference sequence). CDR3 size: 14 residues. V was pared by 4 bases and J by 3 bases, with 13 bases between. Looking up the rest from reference TRBV5-4 and TRBJ2-5 gives the full variable domain: ETGVTQSPTHLIKTRGQQVTLRCSSQSGHNTVSWYQQALGQGPQFIFQYYREEENGRGNFPPRFSGLQFPNYSSELNVNALELDDSALYLCASSPRDTEETQYFGPGTRLLVL.